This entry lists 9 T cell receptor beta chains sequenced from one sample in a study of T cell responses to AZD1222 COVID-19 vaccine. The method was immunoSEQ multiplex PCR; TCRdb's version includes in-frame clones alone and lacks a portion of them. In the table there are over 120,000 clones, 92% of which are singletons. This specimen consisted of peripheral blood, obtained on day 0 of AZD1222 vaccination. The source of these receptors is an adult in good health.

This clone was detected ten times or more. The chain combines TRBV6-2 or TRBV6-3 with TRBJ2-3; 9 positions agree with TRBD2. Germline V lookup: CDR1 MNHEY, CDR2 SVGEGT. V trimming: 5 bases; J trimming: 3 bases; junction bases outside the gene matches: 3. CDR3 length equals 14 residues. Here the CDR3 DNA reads TGTGCCAGCAGTGTAGCGGGGGAGACAGATACGCAGTATTTT. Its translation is CASSVAGETDTQYF.

In DNA, the CDR3 is TGTGCCAGCAGCCCAAAGTCTACCTACGAGCAGTACTTC. Amino acid sequence: CASSPKSTYEQYF. The chain recombines TRBV4-2 with TRBJ2-7; D remains ambiguous. Per germline, CDR1 LGHNA and CDR2 YNFKEQ. V lost 4 bases and J lost 2, with 9 bases in between. This CDR3 region has 13 residues.

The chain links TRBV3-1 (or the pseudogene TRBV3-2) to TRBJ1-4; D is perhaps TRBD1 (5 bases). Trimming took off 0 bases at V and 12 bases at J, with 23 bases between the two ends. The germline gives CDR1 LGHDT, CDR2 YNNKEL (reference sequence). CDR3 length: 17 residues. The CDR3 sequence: CASSQDPGGGPSGELFF. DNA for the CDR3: TGTGCCAGCAGCCAAGATCCCGGCGGGGGACCCTCGGGGGAACTGTTTTTT.

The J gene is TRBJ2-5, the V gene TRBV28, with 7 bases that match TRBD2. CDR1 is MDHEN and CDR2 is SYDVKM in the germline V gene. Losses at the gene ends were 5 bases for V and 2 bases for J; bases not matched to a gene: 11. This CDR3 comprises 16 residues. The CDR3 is CASSAPGGPRQETQYF. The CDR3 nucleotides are TGTGCCAGCAGTGCCCCGGGGGGACCGAGACAAGAGACCCAGTACTTC.

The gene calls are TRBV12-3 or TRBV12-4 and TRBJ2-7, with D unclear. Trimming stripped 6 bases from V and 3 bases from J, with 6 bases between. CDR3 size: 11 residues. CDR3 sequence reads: CASSPDYEQYF. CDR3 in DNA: TGTGCCAGCAGCCCGGACTACGAGCAGTACTTC.

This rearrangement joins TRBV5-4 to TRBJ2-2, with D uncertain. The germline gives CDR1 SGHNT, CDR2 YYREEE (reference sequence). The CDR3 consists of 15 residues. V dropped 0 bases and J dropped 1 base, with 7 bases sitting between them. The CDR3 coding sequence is TGTGCCAGCAGCTTGGGGCAGAGGAACACCGGGGAGCTGTTTTTT. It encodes CASSLGQRNTGELFF.

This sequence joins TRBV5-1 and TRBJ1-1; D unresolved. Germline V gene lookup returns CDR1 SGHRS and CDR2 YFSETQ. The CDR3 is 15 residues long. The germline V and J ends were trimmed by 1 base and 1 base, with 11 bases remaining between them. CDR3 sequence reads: CASSLNGGTNTEAFF. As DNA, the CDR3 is TGCGCCAGCAGCTTGAACGGAGGAACGAACACTGAAGCTTTCTTT.

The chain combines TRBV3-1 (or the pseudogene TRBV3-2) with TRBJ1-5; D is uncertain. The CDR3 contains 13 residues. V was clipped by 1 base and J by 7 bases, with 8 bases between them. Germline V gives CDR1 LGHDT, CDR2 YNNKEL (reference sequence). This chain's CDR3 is CASSQGDLQPQHF. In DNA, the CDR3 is TGTGCCAGCAGCCAAGGGGATCTGCAGCCCCAGCATTTT.

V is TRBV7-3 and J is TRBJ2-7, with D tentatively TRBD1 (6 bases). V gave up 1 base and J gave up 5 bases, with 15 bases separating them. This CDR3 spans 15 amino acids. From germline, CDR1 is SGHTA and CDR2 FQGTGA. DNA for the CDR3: TGTGCCAGCAGCTTAATGCGAGGACAGCCGGACGAGCAGTACTTC. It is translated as CASSLMRGQPDEQYF.